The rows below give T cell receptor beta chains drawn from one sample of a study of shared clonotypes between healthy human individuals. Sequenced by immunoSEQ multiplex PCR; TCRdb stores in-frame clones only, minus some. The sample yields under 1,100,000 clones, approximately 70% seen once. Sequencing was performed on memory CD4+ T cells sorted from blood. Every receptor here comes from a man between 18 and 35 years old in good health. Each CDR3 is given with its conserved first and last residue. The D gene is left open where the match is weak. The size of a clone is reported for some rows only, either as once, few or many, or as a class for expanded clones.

TGCGCCAGCAGCTCCGGACGGGAGAACACTGAAGCTTTCTTT CASSSGRENTEAFF TRBV5-1 NA NA TRBJ1-1
TGTGCCAGCGGAGGGGGGAGCACTGAAGCTTTCTTT CASGGGSTEAFF TRBV6-5 NA many TRBJ1-1
TGTGCCAGCAGGCTACAGGGGGCAGGGGAGCAGTACTTC CASRLQGAGEQYF TRBV14 TRBD1 NA TRBJ2-7
TGTGCCAGCACAGGGCGCGAGACCCAGTACTTC CASTGRETQYF TRBV2 NA once TRBJ2-5
TGTGCCATCAGAACAGGGCAGGACACTGAAGCTTTCTTT CAIRTGQDTEAFF TRBV10-3 NA few TRBJ1-1
TGCAGTGCTTCTGGGTACGAGCAGTACTTC CSASGYEQYF TRBV20-1 NA NA TRBJ2-7
TGTGCCAGCAGCTCGACAACTGGAAACACCATATATTTT CASSSTTGNTIYF TRBV11-2 NA NA TRBJ1-3
TGTGCCTGGAGTTTGTCGGGTTCTGCCACTGAAGCTTTCTTT CAWSLSGSATEAFF TRBV30 NA NA TRBJ1-1
TGCGCCAGCAGCCAGGGGGGTCAAGAGACCCAGTACTTC CASSQGGQETQYF TRBV10-1 NA NA TRBJ2-5
TGTGCCAGCAGCTTGGGACGTGGGGATGGTGAGCAGTTCTTC CASSLGRGDGEQFF TRBV5-5 NA NA TRBJ2-1
TGTGCCAGCAGGTTGACAGGGGTCTATAGCAATCAGCCCCAGCATTTT CASRLTGVYSNQPQHF TRBV28 TRBD1 NA TRBJ1-5
TGCGCCAGCAGCCAGACACTAGCGGGAGGCTACGAGCAGTACTTC CASSQTLAGGYEQYF TRBV4-3 TRBD2 NA TRBJ2-7
TGTGCCAGCAGGCCAGGGATCTCACCCCTCCACTTT CASRPGISPLHF TRBV7-9 NA NA TRBJ1-6
TGTGCTAGCAGCACGGGACTAGCGGGAGCAGATACGCAGTATTTT CASSTGLAGADTQYF TRBV7-7 TRBD2 NA TRBJ2-3
TGTGCCAGCAGCTTACAGGGGGCCAGCACAGATACGCAGTATTTT CASSLQGASTDTQYF TRBV7-2 TRBD1 NA TRBJ2-3
TGTGCCAGCAGCGCCTCCGGGACAGGGACGGAAAAACTGTTTTTT CASSASGTGTEKLFF TRBV7-9 TRBD1 NA TRBJ1-4
TGCGCCAGCAGCTTATATAGTCCGAATGAAAAACTGTTTTTT CASSLYSPNEKLFF TRBV5-1 NA NA TRBJ1-4
TGTGCCAGCAGCTCGGGACAGGGGACCTCCGGGGAGCTGTTTTTT CASSSGQGTSGELFF TRBV5-6 TRBD1 once TRBJ2-2
TGTGCCAGCAGCCAACTAGCGGGGGCTGACTACGAGCAGTACTTC CASSQLAGADYEQYF TRBV4-2 TRBD2 NA TRBJ2-7
TGTGCCAGCAGTGAATTAAAGAAAGGGCATAACATTCAGTACTTC CASSELKKGHNIQYF TRBV25-1 NA few TRBJ2-4
TGCAGCGTTGTAGAGGACGGCAGCTCCTACGAGCAGTACTTC CSVVEDGSSYEQYF TRBV29-1 NA NA TRBJ2-7
TGTGCCAGCAGTGATTGGGGTGGTGGCTACACCTTC CASSDWGGGYTF TRBV6-1 NA NA TRBJ1-2
TGTGCTAGCAGCTTAGACGAGGGCTACAATGAGCAGTTCTTC CASSLDEGYNEQFF TRBV7-7 NA NA TRBJ2-1
TGTGCCTGGAGCGGCTCCTCACGGGAGACCCAGTACTTC CAWSGSSRETQYF TRBV30 NA NA TRBJ2-5
TGTGCCAGCAGTTCAGGGTATGGCTACACCTTC CASSSGYGYTF TRBV27 NA NA TRBJ1-2
TGTGCCTGGAGTACCCGTAGTGAAAAACTGTTTTTT CAWSTRSEKLFF TRBV30 NA many TRBJ1-4
TGTGCCTCTGGACAGGCGTCCTACAATGAGCAGTTCTTC CASGQASYNEQFF TRBV30 TRBD1 NA TRBJ2-1
TGTGCCAGTAGTACAGGGGGCGGTCAGCCCCAGCATTTT CASSTGGGQPQHF TRBV19 TRBD1 once TRBJ1-5
TGTGCCAGCTCACCCCCGACAGGGGGTACCGAGCAGTACTTC CASSPPTGGTEQYF TRBV18 TRBD1 NA TRBJ2-7
TGCGCCAGCAGTCCCTACGCCTCAGGCTCAGGAGCCCCCCACTTT CASSPYASGSGAPHF TRBV5-1 NA NA TRBJ1-6
TGTGCCAGCAGACGGGACAGTAACACTGAAGCTTTCTTT CASRRDSNTEAFF TRBV2 TRBD1 NA TRBJ1-1
TGTGCCAGCAGTAACGGGGGCCTTGGTTACAATGAGCAGTTCTTC CASSNGGLGYNEQFF TRBV28 NA NA TRBJ2-1
TGTGCCATCACTGACAGCTCGGGGGATGGCTACACCTTC CAITDSSGDGYTF TRBV10-3 NA once TRBJ1-2
TGTGCCAGCAGCTTAACAGCGGGGACCTACGAGCAGTACTTC CASSLTAGTYEQYF TRBV7-9 TRBD2 NA TRBJ2-7
TGTGCCAGCAGTGATGGGGCAGGGTATGGCTACACCTTC CASSDGAGYGYTF TRBV6-1 NA NA TRBJ1-2
TGTGCCAGCAGCGAAAACCTCAGGACAGGGGAATATGGCTACACCTTC CASSENLRTGEYGYTF TRBV9 TRBD1 NA TRBJ1-2
TGTGCCAGCAGTTTAGCCCGACAGGGCAAGAGCAATCAGCCCCAGCATTTT CASSLARQGKSNQPQHF TRBV28 TRBD1 NA TRBJ1-5
TGTGCCAGCAGTGGACTGGGCGGTGGACGAACTCCTACCCGGGAGCTGTTTTTT CASSGLGGGRTPTRELFF TRBV2 NA NA TRBJ2-2
TGCGCCAGCAGCCTGGGGAATGTGGACGCAGATACGCAGTATTTT CASSLGNVDADTQYF TRBV5-1 NA few TRBJ2-3
TGCGCCAGCAGCTTGTATGGCAGAACTAACACTGAAGCTTTCTTT CASSLYGRTNTEAFF TRBV5-1 NA NA TRBJ1-1
TGTGCCAGCTCACCCCCAGGGTCCGACGAGCAGTACTTC CASSPPGSDEQYF TRBV18 NA NA TRBJ2-7
TGTGCCAGTAGTATAGAGGGACGGAACTATGGCTACACCTTC CASSIEGRNYGYTF TRBV19 NA NA TRBJ1-2
TGCAGCGTTGGCAGGGGGATCGGTGTCACTGAAGCTTTCTTT CSVGRGIGVTEAFF TRBV29-1 TRBD1 NA TRBJ1-1
TGTGCCAGCAGCGTAGGCGGGGTTAGCACAGATACGCAGTATTTT CASSVGGVSTDTQYF TRBV9 NA NA TRBJ2-3
TGTGCCAGTAAGGAGCAGGTCAACTCTGGAAACACCATATATTTT CASKEQVNSGNTIYF TRBV6-6 NA NA TRBJ1-3
TGTGCCTCCGAGTCGGGGGCTCGGGGCTATGGCTACACCTTC CASESGARGYGYTF TRBV30 NA NA TRBJ1-2
TGTGCCATCAGTGAGTCGGGGGCGGGGGGCACAGATACGCAGTATTTT CAISESGAGGTDTQYF TRBV10-3 NA few TRBJ2-3
TGTGCCAGCAGCGGGGACACTAACACGCAGTATTTT CASSGDTNTQYF TRBV5-4 NA NA TRBJ2-3
TGTGCCAGCAGTGAAGAGACAGTAATGAACACTGAAGCTTTCTTT CASSEETVMNTEAFF TRBV6-1 NA NA TRBJ1-1
TGTGCCTGGAACCGGATTAATGAAAAACTGTTTTTT CAWNRINEKLFF TRBV30 NA once TRBJ1-4
TGTGCCAGCAGTCGCAGGGAGAACAATCAGCCCCAGCATTTT CASSRRENNQPQHF TRBV6-1 NA NA TRBJ1-5
TGTGCCAGCAGCTTGCGGGGGGGCCCCACTGAAGCTTTCTTT CASSLRGGPTEAFF TRBV9 NA NA TRBJ1-1
TGCGCCAGCAGCTTGGAGGGGGGCTCTGGAAACACCATATATTTT CASSLEGGSGNTIYF TRBV5-1 NA few TRBJ1-3